This T cell receptor (beta chain) was obtained from a study of shared clonotypes between healthy human individuals. Notes on the study in general: The study found about 5.1% of naive CD4 clonotypes shared across several donors. Sampling covered nothing but blood. Tissue TCR repertoires likely differ from those found in blood. Naive subsets generally had larger estimated richness than memory subsets.

Repertoires were generated with immunoSEQ multiplex PCR, while TCRdb's copy carries only in-frame clones and drops some. Of over a million clones in the sample, approximately 80% were seen once. The CDR3 sequence is 16 residues long. Comment on this clone: What it binds is not known.

The V and J genes are TRBV1 and TRBJ1-2. TRBV1 is shown as a pseudogene. This clonotype was obtained from a young man in good health. Some clones in this sample may be carry-over from other donors' samples. Input material: memory CD4+ T cells from PBMCs. Described subset: CD45RA-negative fraction. The DNA for the CDR3 is TGCACCAGCAGCCAAGAAGTGCGTCTGGGGGGCGATGGCTACACCTTC. Amino acid sequence: CTSSQEVRLGGDGYTF.